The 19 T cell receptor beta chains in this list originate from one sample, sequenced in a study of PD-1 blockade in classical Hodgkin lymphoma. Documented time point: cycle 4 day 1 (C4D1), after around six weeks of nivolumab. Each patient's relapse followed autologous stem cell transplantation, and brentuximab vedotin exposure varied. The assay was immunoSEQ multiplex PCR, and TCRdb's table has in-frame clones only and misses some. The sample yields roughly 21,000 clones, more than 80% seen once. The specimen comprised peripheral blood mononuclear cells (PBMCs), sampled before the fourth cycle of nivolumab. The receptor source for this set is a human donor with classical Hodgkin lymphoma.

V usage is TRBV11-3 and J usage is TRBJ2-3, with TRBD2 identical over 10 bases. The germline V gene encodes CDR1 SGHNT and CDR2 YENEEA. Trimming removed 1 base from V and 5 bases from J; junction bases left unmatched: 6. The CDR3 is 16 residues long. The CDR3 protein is CASSLASGRAGDTQYF. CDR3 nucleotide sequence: TGTGCCAGCAGCTTAGCCAGCGGGAGGGCCGGAGATACGCAGTATTTT.

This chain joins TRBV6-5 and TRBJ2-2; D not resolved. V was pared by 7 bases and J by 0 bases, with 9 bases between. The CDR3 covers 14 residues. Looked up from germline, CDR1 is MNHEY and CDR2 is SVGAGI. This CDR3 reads CASKGFANTGELFF. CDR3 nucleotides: TGTGCCAGCAAGGGATTCGCGAACACCGGGGAGCTGTTTTTT.

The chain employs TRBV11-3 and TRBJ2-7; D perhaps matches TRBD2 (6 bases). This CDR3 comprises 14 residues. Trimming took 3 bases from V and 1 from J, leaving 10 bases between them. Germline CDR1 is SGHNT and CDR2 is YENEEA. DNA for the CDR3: TGTGCCAGCAGCTTTATGGGGGGATCCTACGAGCAGTACTTC. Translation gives CASSFMGGSYEQYF.

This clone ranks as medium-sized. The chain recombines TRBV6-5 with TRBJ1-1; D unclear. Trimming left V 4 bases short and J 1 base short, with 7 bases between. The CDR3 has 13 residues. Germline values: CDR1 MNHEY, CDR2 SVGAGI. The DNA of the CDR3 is TGTGCCAGCAGTTTTAGACAGAACACTGAAGCTTTCTTT. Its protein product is CASSFRQNTEAFF.

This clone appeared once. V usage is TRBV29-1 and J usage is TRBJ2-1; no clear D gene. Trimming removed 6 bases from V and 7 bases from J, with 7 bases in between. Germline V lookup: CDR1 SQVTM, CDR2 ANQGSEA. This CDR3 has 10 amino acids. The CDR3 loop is CSVTNNEQFF. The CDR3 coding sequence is TGCAGCGTGACGAATAATGAGCAGTTCTTC.

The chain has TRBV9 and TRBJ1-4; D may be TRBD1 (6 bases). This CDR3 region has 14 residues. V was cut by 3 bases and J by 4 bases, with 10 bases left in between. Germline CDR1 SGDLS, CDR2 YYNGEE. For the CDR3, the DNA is TGTGCCAGCAGCGAGGACAGAAGTAATGAAAAACTGTTTTTT. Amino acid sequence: CASSEDRSNEKLFF.

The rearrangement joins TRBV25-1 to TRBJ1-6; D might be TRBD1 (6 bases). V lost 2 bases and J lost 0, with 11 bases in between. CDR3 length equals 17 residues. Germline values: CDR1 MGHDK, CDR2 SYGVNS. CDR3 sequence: CASSEIQGSSYNSPLHF. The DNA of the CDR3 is TGTGCCAGCAGTGAAATACAGGGCAGCTCCTATAATTCACCCCTCCACTTT.

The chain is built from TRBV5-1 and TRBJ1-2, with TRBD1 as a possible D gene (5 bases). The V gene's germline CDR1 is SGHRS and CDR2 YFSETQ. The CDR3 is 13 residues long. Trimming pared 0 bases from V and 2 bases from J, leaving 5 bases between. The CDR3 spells CASSLGDNYGYTF. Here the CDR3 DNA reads TGCGCCAGCAGCTTGGGGGACAACTATGGCTACACCTTC.

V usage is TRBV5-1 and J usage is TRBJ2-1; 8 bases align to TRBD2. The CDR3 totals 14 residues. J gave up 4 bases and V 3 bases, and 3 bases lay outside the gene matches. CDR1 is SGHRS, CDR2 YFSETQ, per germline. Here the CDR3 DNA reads TGCGCCAGCAGCTCGACTAGCGCGTACAATGAGCAGTTCTTC. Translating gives CASSSTSAYNEQFF.

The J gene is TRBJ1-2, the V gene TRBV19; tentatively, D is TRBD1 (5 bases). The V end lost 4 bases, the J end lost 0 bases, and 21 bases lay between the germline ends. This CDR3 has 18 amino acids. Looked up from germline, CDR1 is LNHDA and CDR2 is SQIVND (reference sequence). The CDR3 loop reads CASSTRRDWARANYGYTF. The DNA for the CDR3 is TGTGCCAGTAGTACCAGAAGGGACTGGGCCCGAGCTAACTATGGCTACACCTTC. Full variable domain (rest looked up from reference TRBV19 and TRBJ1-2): DGGITQSPKYLFRKEGQNVTLSCEQNLNHDAMYWYRQDPGQGLRLIYYSQIVNDFQKGDIAEGYSVSREKKESFPLTVTSAQKNPTAFYLCASSTRRDWARANYGYTFGSGTRLTVV.

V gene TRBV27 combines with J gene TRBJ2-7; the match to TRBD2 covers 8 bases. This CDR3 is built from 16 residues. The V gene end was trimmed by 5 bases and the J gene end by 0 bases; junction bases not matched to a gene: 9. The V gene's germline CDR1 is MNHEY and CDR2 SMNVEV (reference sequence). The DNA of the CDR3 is TGTGCCAGCAGTCCCTCCGGGGGGGAGCTCTCCTACGAGCAGTACTTC. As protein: CASSPSGGELSYEQYF.

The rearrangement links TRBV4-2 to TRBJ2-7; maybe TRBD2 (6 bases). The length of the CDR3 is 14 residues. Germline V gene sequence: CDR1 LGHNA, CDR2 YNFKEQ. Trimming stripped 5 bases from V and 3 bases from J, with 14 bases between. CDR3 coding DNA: TGTGCCAGCAGCTTAGAGCCGGGGGACTACGAGCAGTACTTC. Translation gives CASSLEPGDYEQYF.

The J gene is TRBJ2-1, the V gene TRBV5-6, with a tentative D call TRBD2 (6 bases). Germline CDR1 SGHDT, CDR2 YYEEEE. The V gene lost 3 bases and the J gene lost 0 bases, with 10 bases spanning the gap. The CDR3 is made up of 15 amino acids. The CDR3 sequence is CASSSSGPSYNEQFF. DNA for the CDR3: TGTGCCAGCAGCTCAAGCGGGCCCTCCTACAATGAGCAGTTCTTC.

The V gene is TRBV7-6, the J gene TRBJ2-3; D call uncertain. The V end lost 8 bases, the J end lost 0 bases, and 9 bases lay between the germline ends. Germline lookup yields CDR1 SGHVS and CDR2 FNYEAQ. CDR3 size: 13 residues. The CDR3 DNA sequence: TGTGCCAGCTCCGGAGAGAGCACAGATACGCAGTATTTT. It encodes CASSGESTDTQYF. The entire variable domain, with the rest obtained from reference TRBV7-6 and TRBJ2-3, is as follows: GAGVSQSPRYKVTKRGQDVALRCDPISGHVSLYWYRQALGQGPEFLTYFNYEAQQDKSGLPNDRFSAERPEGSISTLTIQRTEQRDSAMYRCASSGESTDTQYFGPGTRLTVL.

CDR3 in DNA: TGTGCCAGCGAACAGGACACCCCGAATGAGCAGTTCTTC. Protein: CASEQDTPNEQFF. This rearrangement joins TRBV6-1 to TRBJ2-1, with a possible D match to TRBD1 (5 bases). The CDR3 contains 13 residues. V dropped 8 bases and J dropped 7 bases, with 15 bases sitting between them. The germline V gene has CDR1 MNHNS and CDR2 SASEGT.

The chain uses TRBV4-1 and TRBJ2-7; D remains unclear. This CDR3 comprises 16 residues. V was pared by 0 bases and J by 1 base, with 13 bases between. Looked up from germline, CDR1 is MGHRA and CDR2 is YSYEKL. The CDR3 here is CASSQDSVGGSYEQYF. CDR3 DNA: TGCGCCAGCAGCCAAGATTCTGTCGGTGGTTCCTACGAGCAGTACTTC.

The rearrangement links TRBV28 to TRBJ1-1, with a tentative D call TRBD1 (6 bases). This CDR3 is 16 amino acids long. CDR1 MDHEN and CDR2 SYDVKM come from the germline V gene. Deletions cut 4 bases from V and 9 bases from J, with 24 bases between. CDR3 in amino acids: CASSSGAGTGDWKAFF. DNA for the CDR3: TGTGCCAGCAGTTCGGGGGCGGGGACCGGCGATTGGAAAGCTTTCTTT. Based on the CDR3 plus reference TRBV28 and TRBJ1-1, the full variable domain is DVKVTQSSRYLVKRTGEKVFLECVQDMDHENMFWYRQDPGLGLRLIYFSYDVKMKEKGDIPEGYSVSREKKERFSLILESASTNQTSMYLCASSSGAGTGDWKAFFGQGTRLTVV.

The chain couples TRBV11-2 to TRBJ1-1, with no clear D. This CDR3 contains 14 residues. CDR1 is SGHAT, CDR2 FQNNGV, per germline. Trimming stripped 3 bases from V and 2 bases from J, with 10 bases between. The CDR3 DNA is TGTGCCAGCAGCTTCACAGAAACAAACACTGAAGCTTTCTTT. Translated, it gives CASSFTETNTEAFF. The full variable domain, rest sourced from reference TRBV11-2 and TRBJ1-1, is EAGVAQSPRYKIIEKRQSVAFWCNPISGHATLYWYQQILGQGPKLLIQFQNNGVVDDSQLPKDRFSAERLKGVDSTLKIQPAKLEDSAVYLCASSFTETNTEAFFGQGTRLTVV.

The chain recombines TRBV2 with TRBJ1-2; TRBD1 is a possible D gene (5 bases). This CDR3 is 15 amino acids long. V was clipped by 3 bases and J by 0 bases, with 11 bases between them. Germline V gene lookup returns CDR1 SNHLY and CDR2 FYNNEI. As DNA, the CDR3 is TGTGCCAGCAGTGAGAGGGGCCTGGCTAACTATGGCTACACCTTC. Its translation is CASSERGLANYGYTF.